This is a list of T cell receptor beta chains from one sample in a study of T cell responses to AZD1222 COVID-19 vaccine. Sequencing was performed with immunoSEQ multiplex PCR; in TCRdb, only in-frame clones are kept and a portion is missing. This table holds about 180,000 clones, over 85% found once. The material sequenced was peripheral blood, taken 28 days after the second dose of the MenACWY control vaccine. These receptor sequences come from an adult who received the MenACWY meningococcal vaccine as a control. The CDR3 runs from the conserved cysteine through the conserved F or W. The D gene is left open where the match is weak. Part of the rows lack a size; the others show once, few, many or a class for expanded clones.

size,V,D,J,CDR3,DNA
-,TRBV7-9,-,TRBJ1-6,CASSLVSGSPLHF,TGTGCCAGCAGCTTAGTATCAGGGTCACCCCTCCACTTT
-,TRBV25-1,TRBD1,TRBJ1-2,CASSGRGQGASGYTF,TGTGCCAGCAGTGGACGGGGACAGGGGGCGTCGGGCTACACCTTC
-,TRBV28,-,TRBJ1-2,CASSSRGSLNYGYTF,TGTGCCAGCAGTTCTAGGGGGTCCCTAAACTATGGCTACACCTTC
-,TRBV18,-,TRBJ2-5,CASSLDSFRETQYF,TGTGCCAGCTCCCTCGACTCGTTCCGAGAGACCCAGTACTTC
-,TRBV6-2/TRBV6-3,-,TRBJ1-2,CASSYSRRNYGYTF,TGTGCCAGCAGTTACAGCCGTCGGAACTATGGCTACACCTTC
-,TRBV6-5,TRBD1,TRBJ1-2,CASSPRGYGYTF,TGTGCCAGCAGTCCCAGGGGGTATGGCTACACCTTC
-,TRBV6-5,-,TRBJ2-7,CASSPRQEVDEQYF,TGTGCCAGCAGTCCAAGACAGGAGGTCGACGAGCAGTACTTC
-,TRBV28,TRBD1,TRBJ1-1,CASSATGKAFF,TGTGCCAGCAGTGCGACAGGGAAGGCTTTCTTT
once,TRBV3-1/TRBV3-2,-,TRBJ2-5,CASSPDLLAWETQYF,TGTGCCAGCAGCCCAGACCTACTAGCTTGGGAGACCCAGTACTTC
-,TRBV5-6,-,TRBJ1-2,CASSFLGAGDSNYGYTF,TGTGCCAGCAGCTTTCTAGGGGCGGGGGACTCTAACTATGGCTACACCTTC
-,TRBV10-1,-,TRBJ2-3,CASSESRLLDTQYF,TGCGCCAGCAGTGAGTCCCGATTGTTGGATACGCAGTATTTT
once,TRBV5-1,-,TRBJ1-1,CASSSLMGGYEAFF,TGCGCCAGCAGCTCCCTTATGGGAGGGTATGAAGCTTTCTTT
-,TRBV28,TRBD1,TRBJ2-3,CASSSGGTGGDTQYF,TGTGCCAGCAGTTCTGGAGGGACAGGGGGCGATACGCAGTATTTT
-,TRBV7-2,-,TRBJ1-6,CASSLAYNSPLHF,TGTGCCAGCAGCTTAGCGTATAATTCACCCCTCCACTTT
-,TRBV11-2,-,TRBJ2-1,CASSPYVTGGPYNEQFF,TGTGCCAGCAGCCCGTACGTTACCGGGGGGCCGTACAATGAGCAGTTCTTC
-,TRBV18,-,TRBJ1-5,CASSPGTHNQPQHF,TGTGCCAGCTCACCCGGGACACACAATCAGCCCCAGCATTTT
-,TRBV5-1,-,TRBJ1-1,CASSKRDIRQSTEAFF,TGCGCCAGCAGTAAACGGGACATCCGACAAAGCACTGAAGCTTTCTTT
-,TRBV6-1,-,TRBJ1-1,CASSEASDRNRAFF,TGTGCCAGCAGTGAAGCGTCGGACCGTAACCGGGCTTTCTTT
-,TRBV3-1/TRBV3-2,-,TRBJ1-2,CASSQHFVRDVGDGYTF,TGTGCCAGCAGCCAACATTTCGTAAGGGACGTAGGGGATGGCTACACCTTC